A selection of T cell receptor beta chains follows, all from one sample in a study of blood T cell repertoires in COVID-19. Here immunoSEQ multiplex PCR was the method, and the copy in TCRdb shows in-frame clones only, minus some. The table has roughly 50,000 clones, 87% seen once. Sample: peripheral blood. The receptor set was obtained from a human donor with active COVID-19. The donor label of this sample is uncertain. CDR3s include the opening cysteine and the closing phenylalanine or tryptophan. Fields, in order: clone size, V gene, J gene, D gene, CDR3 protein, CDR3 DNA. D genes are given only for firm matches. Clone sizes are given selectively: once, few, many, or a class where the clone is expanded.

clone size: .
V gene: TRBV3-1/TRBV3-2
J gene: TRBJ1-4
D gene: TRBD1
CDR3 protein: CASSLLGTGEEKLFF
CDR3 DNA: TGTGCCAGCAGCTTACTAGGGACAGGGGAAGAAAAACTGTTTTTT

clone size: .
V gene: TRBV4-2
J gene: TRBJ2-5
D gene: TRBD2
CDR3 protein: CASSQDVAGGPETQYF
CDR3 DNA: TGTGCCAGCAGCCAAGACGTAGCGGGGGGGCCGGAGACCCAGTACTTC

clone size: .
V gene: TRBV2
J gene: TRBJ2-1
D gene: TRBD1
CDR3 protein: CAGSGTANNEQFF
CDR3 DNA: TGTGCCGGATCCGGGACAGCAAACAATGAGCAGTTCTTC

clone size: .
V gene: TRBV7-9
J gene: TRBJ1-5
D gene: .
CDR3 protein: CASSLVEGAKRGAIQPQHF
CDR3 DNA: TGTGCCAGCAGCTTGGTCGAGGGTGCAAAGCGGGGGGCAATTCAGCCCCAGCATTTT

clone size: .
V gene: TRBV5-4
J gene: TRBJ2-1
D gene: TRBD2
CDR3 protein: CASSLASGVQNEQFF
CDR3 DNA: TGTGCCAGCAGCTTGGCTAGCGGGGTGCAGAATGAGCAGTTCTTC

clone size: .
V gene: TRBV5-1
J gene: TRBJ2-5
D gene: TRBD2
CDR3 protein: CASSPDPTSAETQYF
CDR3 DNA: TGCGCCAGCAGCCCGGACCCAACTAGCGCGGAGACCCAGTACTTC

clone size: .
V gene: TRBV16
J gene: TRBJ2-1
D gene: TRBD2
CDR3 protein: CASSQSVAGPYNEQFF
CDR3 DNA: TGTGCCAGCAGCCAATCGGTAGCGGGGCCATACAATGAGCAGTTCTTC

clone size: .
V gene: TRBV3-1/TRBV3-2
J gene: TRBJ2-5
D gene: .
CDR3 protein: CASSQDLTALRETQYF
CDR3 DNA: TGTGCCAGCAGCCAAGATCTAACAGCCCTACGGGAGACCCAGTACTTC

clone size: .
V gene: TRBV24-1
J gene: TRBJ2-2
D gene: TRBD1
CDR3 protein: CATSDLGTGRTGELFF
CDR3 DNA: TGTGCCACCAGTGATTTAGGGACAGGTCGGACCGGGGAGCTGTTTTTT

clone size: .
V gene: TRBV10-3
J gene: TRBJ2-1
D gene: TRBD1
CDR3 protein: CAISARGQGNEQFF
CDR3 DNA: TGTGCCATCAGTGCCAGGGGGCAAGGCAATGAGCAGTTCTTC

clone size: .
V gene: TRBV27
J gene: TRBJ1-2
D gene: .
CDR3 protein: CASSPRREGVYGYTF
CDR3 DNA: TGTGCCAGCAGTCCCCGCCGAGAGGGCGTCTATGGCTACACCTTC

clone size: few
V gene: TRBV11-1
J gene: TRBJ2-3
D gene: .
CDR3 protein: CASSPLGAVTDTQYF
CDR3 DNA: TGTGCCAGCAGCCCCCTAGGGGCGGTGACAGATACGCAGTATTTT

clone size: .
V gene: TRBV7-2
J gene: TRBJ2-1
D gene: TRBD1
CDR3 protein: CASSTGTAYNNEQFF
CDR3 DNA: TGTGCCAGCAGCACCGGGACAGCGTACAACAATGAGCAGTTCTTC

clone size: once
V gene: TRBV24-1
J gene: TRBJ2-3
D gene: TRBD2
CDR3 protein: CATSDLAGETDTQYF
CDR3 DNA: TGTGCCACCAGTGACCTAGCGGGGGAAACAGATACGCAGTATTTT

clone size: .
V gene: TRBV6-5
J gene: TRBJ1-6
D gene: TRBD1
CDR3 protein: CASSYTGEGNSPLHF
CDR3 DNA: TGTGCCAGCAGTTACACAGGGGAAGGGAATTCACCCCTCCACTTT

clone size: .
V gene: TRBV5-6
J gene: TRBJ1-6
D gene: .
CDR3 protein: CASSLGQTYNSPLHF
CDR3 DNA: TGTGCCAGCAGCTTGGGCCAGACATACAATTCACCCCTCCACTTT

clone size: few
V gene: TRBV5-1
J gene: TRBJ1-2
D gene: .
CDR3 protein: CASSPGQRGYGYTF
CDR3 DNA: TGCGCCAGCAGCCCCGGTCAGCGTGGCTATGGCTACACCTTC

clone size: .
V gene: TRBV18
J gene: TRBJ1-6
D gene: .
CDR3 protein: CASSPRTGGNSPLHF
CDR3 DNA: TGTGCCAGCTCACCTCGTACGGGGGGAAATTCACCCCTCCACTTT

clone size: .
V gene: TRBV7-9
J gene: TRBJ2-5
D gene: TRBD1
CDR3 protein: CASSKTGTGVQTQYF
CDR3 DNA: TGTGCCAGCAGCAAAACCGGGACAGGGGTGCAGACCCAGTACTTC

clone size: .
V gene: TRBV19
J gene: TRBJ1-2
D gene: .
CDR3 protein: CASRTTGILYGYTF
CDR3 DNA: TGTGCCAGTAGAACGACAGGTATCCTCTATGGCTACACCTTC

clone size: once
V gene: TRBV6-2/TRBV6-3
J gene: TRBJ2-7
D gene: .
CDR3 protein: CASSYDGARKPYF
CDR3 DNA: TGTGCCAGCAGTTACGATGGGGCAAGAAAGCCGTACTTC

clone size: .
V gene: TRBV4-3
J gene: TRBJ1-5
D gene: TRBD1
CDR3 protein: CASSLGQGASQPQHF
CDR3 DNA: TGCGCCAGCAGCCTAGGACAGGGGGCCAGTCAGCCCCAGCATTTT

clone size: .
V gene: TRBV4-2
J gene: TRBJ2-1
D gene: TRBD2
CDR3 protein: CASSQGLAGDPYNEQFF
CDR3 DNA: TGTGCCAGCAGCCAAGGACTAGCGGGGGATCCCTACAATGAGCAGTTCTTC

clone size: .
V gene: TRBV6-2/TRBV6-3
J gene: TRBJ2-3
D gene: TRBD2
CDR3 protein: CASSYGSAGLAGPDTQYF
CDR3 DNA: TGTGCCAGCAGTTACGGGTCCGCGGGACTAGCGGGACCAGATACGCAGTATTTT

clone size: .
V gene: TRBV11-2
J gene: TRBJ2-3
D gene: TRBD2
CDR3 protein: CASSLVSVGLAGVLDTQYF
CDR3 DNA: TGTGCCAGCAGCTTAGTCTCCGTGGGACTAGCGGGGGTCCTGGATACGCAGTATTTT

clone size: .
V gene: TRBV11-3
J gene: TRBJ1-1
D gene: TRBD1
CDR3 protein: CASSLGGQGNTEAFF
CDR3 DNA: TGTGCCAGCAGCTTAGGTGGACAGGGGAACACTGAAGCTTTCTTT

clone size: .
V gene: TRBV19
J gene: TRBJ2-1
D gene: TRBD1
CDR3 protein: CASTVDRARDNEQFF
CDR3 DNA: TGTGCCAGTACCGTAGACAGGGCGAGGGACAATGAGCAGTTCTTC

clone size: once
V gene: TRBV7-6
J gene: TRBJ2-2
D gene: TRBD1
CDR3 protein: CASSFSGGSANTGELFF
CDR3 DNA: TGTGCCAGCAGCTTCTCAGGGGGCTCCGCGAACACCGGGGAGCTGTTTTTT

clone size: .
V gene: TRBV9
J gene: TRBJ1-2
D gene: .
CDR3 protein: CASSDPRGGRLHGYTF
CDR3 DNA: TGTGCCAGCAGCGATCCTCGCGGAGGGAGGTTGCACGGCTACACCTTC

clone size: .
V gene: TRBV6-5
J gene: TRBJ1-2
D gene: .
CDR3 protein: CASSYRRGGNYGYTF
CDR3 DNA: TGTGCCAGCAGTTACCGACGGGGGGGTAACTATGGCTACACCTTC

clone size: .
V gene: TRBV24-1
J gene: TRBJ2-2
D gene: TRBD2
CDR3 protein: CATSDSLAGGPNTGELFF
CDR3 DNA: TGTGCCACCAGTGATTCTCTAGCGGGGGGCCCGAACACCGGGGAGCTGTTTTTT

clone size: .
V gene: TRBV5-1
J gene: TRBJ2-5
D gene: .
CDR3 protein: CASSPDFGRSGAQYF
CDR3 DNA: TGCGCCAGCAGCCCAGATTTTGGGCGCTCAGGGGCCCAGTACTTC

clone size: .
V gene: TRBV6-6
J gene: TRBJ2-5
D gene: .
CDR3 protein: CASTRGVGETQYF
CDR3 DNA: TGTGCCAGCACTCGCGGGGTTGGAGAGACCCAGTACTTC

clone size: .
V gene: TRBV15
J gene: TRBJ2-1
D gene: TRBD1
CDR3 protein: CATSRAGQGVYEQFF
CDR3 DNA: TGTGCCACCAGCAGAGCGGGACAGGGTGTCTATGAGCAGTTCTTC

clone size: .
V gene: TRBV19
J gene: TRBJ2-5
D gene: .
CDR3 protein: CASSSRAEIQETQYF
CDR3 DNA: TGTGCCAGTAGTTCACGAGCGGAGATACAAGAGACCCAGTACTTC

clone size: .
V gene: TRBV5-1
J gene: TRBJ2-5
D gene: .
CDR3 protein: CASSSGRGSGETQYF
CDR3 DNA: TGCGCCAGCAGTTCGGGGAGGGGGTCGGGGGAGACCCAGTACTTC

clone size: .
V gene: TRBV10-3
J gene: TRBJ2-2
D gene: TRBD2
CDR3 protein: CAIRRGADKTNTGELFF
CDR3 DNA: TGTGCCATCAGGCGGGGGGCGGATAAAACGAACACCGGGGAGCTGTTTTTT

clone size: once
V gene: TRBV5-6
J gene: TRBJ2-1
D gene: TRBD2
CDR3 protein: CASSLRTSGGAYNEQFF
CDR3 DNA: TGTGCCAGCAGCTTAAGGACTAGCGGGGGGGCGTACAATGAGCAGTTCTTC

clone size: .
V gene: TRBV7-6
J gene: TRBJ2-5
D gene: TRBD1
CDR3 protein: CASMTGTYQETQYF
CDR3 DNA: TGTGCCAGCATGACAGGGACGTACCAAGAGACCCAGTACTTC

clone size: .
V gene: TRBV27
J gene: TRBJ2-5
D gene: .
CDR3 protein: CASSAGSIVGQETQYF
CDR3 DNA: TGTGCCAGCAGTGCGGGTTCCATTGTTGGGCAAGAGACCCAGTACTTC

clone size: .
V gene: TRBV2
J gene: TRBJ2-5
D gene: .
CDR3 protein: CASTEGAQETQYF
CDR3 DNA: TGTGCCAGCACCGAAGGGGCTCAAGAGACCCAGTACTTC

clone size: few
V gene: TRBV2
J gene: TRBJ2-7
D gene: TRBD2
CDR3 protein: CASITSGGYEQYF
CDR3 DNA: TGTGCCAGCATAACTAGCGGGGGCTACGAGCAGTACTTC

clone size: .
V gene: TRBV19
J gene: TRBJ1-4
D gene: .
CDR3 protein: CASSIASGAREKLFF
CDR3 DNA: TGTGCCAGTAGTATCGCGTCAGGGGCGCGTGAAAAACTGTTTTTT

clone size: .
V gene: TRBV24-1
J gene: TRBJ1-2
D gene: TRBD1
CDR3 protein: CATSADRGYGYTF
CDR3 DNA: TGTGCCACCAGTGCGGACAGGGGGTATGGCTACACCTTC

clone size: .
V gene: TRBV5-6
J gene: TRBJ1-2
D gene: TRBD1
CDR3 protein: CASRDRGLGYTF
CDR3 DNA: TGTGCCAGCAGGGACAGGGGGTTAGGCTACACCTTC

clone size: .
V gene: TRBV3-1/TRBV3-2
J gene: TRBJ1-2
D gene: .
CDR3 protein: CASSQGARPYGYTF
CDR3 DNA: TGTGCCAGCAGCCAAGGGGCTCGGCCCTATGGCTACACCTTC

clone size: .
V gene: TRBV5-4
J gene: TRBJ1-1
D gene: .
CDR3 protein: CASSLDGTEAFF
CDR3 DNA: TGTGCCAGCAGCTTGGACGGCACTGAAGCTTTCTTT

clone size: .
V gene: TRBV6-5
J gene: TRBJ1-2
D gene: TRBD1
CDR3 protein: CASRRDRAGYGYTF
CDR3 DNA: TGTGCCAGCAGACGTGACAGGGCGGGCTATGGCTACACCTTC

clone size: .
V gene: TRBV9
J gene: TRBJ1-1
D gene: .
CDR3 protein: CASSVIGTKNTEAFF
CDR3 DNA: TGTGCCAGCAGCGTAATCGGGACAAAGAACACTGAAGCTTTCTTT

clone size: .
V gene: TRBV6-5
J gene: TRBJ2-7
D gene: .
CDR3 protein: CASSYGRQAYEQYF
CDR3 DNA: TGTGCCAGCAGTTACGGGAGACAAGCCTACGAGCAGTACTTC

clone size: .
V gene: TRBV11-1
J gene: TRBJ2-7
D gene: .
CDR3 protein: CASSLGGALYEQYF
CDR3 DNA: TGTGCCAGCAGCTTAGGCGGGGCATTATACGAGCAGTACTTC

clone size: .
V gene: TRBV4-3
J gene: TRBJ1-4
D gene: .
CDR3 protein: CASSQGTGVGEKLFF
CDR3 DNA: TGCGCCAGCAGCCAAGGGACTGGGGTGGGGGAAAAACTGTTTTTT